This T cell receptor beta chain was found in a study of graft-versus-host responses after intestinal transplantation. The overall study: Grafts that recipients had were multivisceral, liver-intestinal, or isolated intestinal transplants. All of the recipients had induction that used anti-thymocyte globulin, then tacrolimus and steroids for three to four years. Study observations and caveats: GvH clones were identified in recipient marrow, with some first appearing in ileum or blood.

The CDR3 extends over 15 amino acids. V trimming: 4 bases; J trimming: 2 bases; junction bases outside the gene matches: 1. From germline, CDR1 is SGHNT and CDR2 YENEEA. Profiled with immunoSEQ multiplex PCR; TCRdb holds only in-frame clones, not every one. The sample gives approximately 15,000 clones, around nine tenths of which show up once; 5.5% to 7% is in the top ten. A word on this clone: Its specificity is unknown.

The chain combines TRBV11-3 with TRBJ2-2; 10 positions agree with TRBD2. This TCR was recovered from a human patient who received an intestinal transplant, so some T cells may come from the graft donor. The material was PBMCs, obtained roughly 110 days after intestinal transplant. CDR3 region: CASSWTSGNTGELFF. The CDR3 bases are TGTGCCAGCAGCTGGACTAGCGGTAACACCGGGGAGCTGTTTTTT.